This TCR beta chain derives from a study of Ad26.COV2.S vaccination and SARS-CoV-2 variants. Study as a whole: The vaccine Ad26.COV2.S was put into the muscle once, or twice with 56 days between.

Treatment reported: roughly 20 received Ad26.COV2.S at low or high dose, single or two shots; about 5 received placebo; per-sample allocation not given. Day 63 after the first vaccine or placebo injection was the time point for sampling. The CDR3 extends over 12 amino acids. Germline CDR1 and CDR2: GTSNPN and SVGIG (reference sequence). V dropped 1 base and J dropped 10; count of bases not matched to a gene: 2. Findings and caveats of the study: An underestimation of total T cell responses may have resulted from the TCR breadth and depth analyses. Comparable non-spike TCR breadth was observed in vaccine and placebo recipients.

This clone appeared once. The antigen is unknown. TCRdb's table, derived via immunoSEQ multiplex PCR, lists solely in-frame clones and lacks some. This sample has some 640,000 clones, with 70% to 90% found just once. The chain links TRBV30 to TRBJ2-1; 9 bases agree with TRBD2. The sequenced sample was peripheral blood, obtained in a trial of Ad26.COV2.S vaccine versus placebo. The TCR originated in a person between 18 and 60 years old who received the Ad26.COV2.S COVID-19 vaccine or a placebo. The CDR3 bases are TGTGCCTGGAGTGGAAGCGGGAGGGAGCAGTTCTTC. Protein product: CAWSGSGREQFF.